This T cell receptor beta chain was found in a study of cytomegalovirus exposure and HLA in healthy donors. This clone was seen only once. What it recognizes is unknown. CDR1 is MNHEY and CDR2 is SMNVEV in the germline V gene (reference sequence). The J segment lost 5 bases and the V segment lost 2 bases, leaving 7 bases of the junction unmatched. The CDR3 is 16 amino acids. Primers: 60 Vbeta forward and 13 Jbeta reverse. TCRdb keeps only in-frame clones here, not all; method: immunoSEQ multiplex PCR. There are 150,000 to 200,000 clones in the sample; 75% to 90% occur only once, and approximately 8.5% lies in the top ten. General observations from the study: High sensitivity and specificity were reportedly achieved when the classifier diagnosed cytomegalovirus status. Most subjects had HLA-A and HLA-B alleles reportedly predicted accurately by TCR beta sequences. Common viral pathogens (according to a later analysis) appeared linked to several of the most significant clusters. A later analysis reportedly found that, within productive TCRs, an Asian-associated ancestry cluster had fewer N-insertions than the mean observed across the approximately 700 donors.

This receptor was identified in a young man in good health and CMV-seropositive. The J gene is TRBJ2-4, the V gene TRBV27; TRBD1 matches 9 bases. Input material: PBMCs. The CDR3 region has the DNA TGTGCCAGCAGTTTACTCCCGACAGGGGGGGAAAACATTCAGTACTTC. It specifies CASSLLPTGGENIQYF.